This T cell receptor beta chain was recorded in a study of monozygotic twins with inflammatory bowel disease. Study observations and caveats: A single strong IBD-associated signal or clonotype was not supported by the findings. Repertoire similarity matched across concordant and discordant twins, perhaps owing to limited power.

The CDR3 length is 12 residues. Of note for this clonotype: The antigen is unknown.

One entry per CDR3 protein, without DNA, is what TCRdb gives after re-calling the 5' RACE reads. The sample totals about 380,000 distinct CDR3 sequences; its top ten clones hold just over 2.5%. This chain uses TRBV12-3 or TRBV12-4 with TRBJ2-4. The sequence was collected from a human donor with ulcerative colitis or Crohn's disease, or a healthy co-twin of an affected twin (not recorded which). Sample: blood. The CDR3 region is CASSLSENIQYF.